This T cell receptor (beta chain) was sequenced for a study of blood T cell repertoires in COVID-19. Whole-study context: The study drew acute and convalescent COVID-19 samples from the United States, Italy and Spain.

V lost 7 bases, J lost 1 base, and 22 bases lay in between. Germline CDR1 reads SNHLY; CDR2 reads FYNNEI. The CDR3 totals 17 residues. Recruits, aged roughly 18 to 95 years, lived in 24 US areas. Participants had their cohort set by participant-reported clinical history. Study processing details: Estimates of nucleated cell counts were drawn from the amplification of reference gene primers. Sequencing used immunoSEQ multiplex PCR; TCRdb keeps in-frame clones, though not all of them. V, J and clone size are those of that table, while D and trimming were read from the DNA. In the table there are 400,000 to 550,000 clones, nearly 90% of which are singletons.

The sequence came from a woman aged 18-29 years with acute COVID-19. The rearrangement uses TRBV2 and TRBJ1-1; D is uncertain. Source material: PBMCs or T cells enriched from blood (not recorded which). The CDR3 is CASKVLGSGSGNTEAFF. Written as DNA, the CDR3 is TGTGCCAGCAAGGTCTTGGGTTCGGGTTCGGGGAACACTGAAGCTTTCTTT.